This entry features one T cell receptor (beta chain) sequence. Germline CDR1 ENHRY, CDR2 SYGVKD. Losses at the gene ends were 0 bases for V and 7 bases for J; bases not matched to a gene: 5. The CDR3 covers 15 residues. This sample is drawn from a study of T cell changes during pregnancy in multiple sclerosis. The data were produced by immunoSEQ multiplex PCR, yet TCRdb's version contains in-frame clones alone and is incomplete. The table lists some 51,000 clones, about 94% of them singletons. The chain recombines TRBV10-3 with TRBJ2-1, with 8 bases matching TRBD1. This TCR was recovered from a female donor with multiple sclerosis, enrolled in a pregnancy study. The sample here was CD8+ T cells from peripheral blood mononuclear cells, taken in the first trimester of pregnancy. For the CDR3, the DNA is TGTGCCATCAGTGAGTCAGGGACAGGACGAAATGAGCAGTTCTTC. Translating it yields CAISESGTGRNEQFF.